These 21 T cell receptor beta chains came from one sample sequenced in a study of T cell repertoires and HLA-DP antigens. Sequencing used immunoSEQ multiplex PCR; TCRdb keeps in-frame clones, though not all of them. The sample shows roughly 110,000 clones, roughly 92% of them seen only once. These receptors are not linked to any known antigen. The material sequenced was CD4+ T cells from PBMCs. The receptors were sampled from a woman aged 18-29 years in good health and CMV-seronegative.

The rearrangement links TRBV28 to TRBJ2-5; TRBD2 aligns across 16 bases. The germline gives CDR1 MDHEN, CDR2 SYDVKM. This CDR3 comprises 19 residues. V shed 0 bases, J shed 6 bases, and the junction held 10 bases outside the gene matches. CDR3 sequence reads: CASSLWGLAGGPDWKTQYF. The CDR3 region has the DNA TGTGCCAGCAGTTTATGGGGACTAGCGGGAGGGCCAGATTGGAAGACCCAGTACTTC. The complete variable domain, with remaining parts taken from reference TRBV28 and TRBJ2-5, reads DVKVTQSSRYLVKRTGEKVFLECVQDMDHENMFWYRQDPGLGLRLIYFSYDVKMKEKGDIPEGYSVSREKKERFSLILESASTNQTSMYLCASSLWGLAGGPDWKTQYFGPGTRLLVL.

This rearrangement joins TRBV18 to TRBJ1-1; D is unresolved. CDR1 is KGHSH, CDR2 LQKENI, per germline. This CDR3 region has 14 residues. V was cut by 3 bases and J by 1 base, with 9 bases left in between. Here the CDR3 DNA reads TGTGCCAGCTCACCCAGCGCGGGGAACACTGAAGCTTTCTTT. Translated, it gives CASSPSAGNTEAFF.

This clone was counted a single time. The V gene is TRBV5-8, the J gene TRBJ1-2; weak D call: TRBD1 (5 bases). Trimming took off 4 bases at V and 8 bases at J, with 21 bases between the two ends. Germline V gene lookup returns CDR1 SGHTS and CDR2 YDEGEE. This CDR3 is 15 amino acids long. CDR3 in amino acids: CASSLCIRGPGGYTF. CDR3 coding DNA: TGTGCCAGCAGCCTCTGCATCCGGGGCCCGGGAGGCTACACCTTC. The full variable domain, rest sourced from reference TRBV5-8 and TRBJ1-2, is EAGVTQSPTHLIKTRGQQATLRCSPISGHTSVYWYQQALGLGLQFLLWYDEGEERNRGNFPPRFSGRQFPNYSSELNVNALELEDSALYLCASSLCIRGPGGYTFGSGTRLTVV.

V is TRBV30 and J is TRBJ2-7; 9 positions agree with TRBD2. Germline CDR1 and CDR2: GTSNPN and SVGIG (reference sequence). This CDR3 is 14 amino acids long. The V and J ends lost 1 base and 2 bases, in that order; junction bases with no gene match: 3. The CDR3: CAWSDGGRAYEQYF. As DNA, the CDR3 is TGTGCCTGGAGTGATGGCGGGAGGGCCTACGAGCAGTACTTC.

The chain is built from TRBV6-5 and TRBJ2-3; the match to TRBD2 covers 8 bases. The CDR3 extends over 14 amino acids. Trimming removed 10 bases from V and 1 base from J; junction bases left unmatched: 7. CDR1 is MNHEY, CDR2 SVGAGI, per germline. The chain's CDR3 is CATSGGPGTDTQYF. The CDR3 DNA reads as TGTGCCACCTCGGGAGGGCCGGGCACAGATACGCAGTATTTT.

The V and J genes are TRBV7-2 and TRBJ2-1; weak D call: TRBD2 (5 bases). Trimming pared 4 bases from V and 7 bases from J, leaving 8 bases between. The CDR3 spans 12 residues. CDR1 and CDR2 (germline): SGHTA, FQGNSA. The CDR3: CASSSRGNEQFF. The CDR3 DNA sequence: TGTGCCAGCAGCTCACGGGGAAATGAGCAGTTCTTC.

The V and J genes are TRBV7-3 and TRBJ2-5; 8 nucleotides agree with TRBD2. The V gene's germline CDR1 is SGHTA and CDR2 FQGTGA. The CDR3 is 15 residues long. The V gene end was trimmed by 5 bases and the J gene end by 3 bases; junction bases not matched to a gene: 8. The CDR3 coding sequence is TGTGCCAGCAGCCTGGGACTAGATGGGGAAGAGACCCAGTACTTC. This encodes CASSLGLDGEETQYF.

This clone has more than one count but fewer than ten. The V gene is TRBV28, the J gene TRBJ1-1, with D perhaps matching TRBD1 (6 bases). The CDR3 loop spans 17 amino acids. Trimming left V 6 bases short and J 6 bases short, with 26 bases between. The germline CDR1 and CDR2 sequences are MDHEN and SYDVKM. CDR3 DNA sequence: TGTGCCAGCAGACCTCCGACAGGAAAGTTGTTTATGGCTGAAGCTTTCTTT. Translating gives CASRPPTGKLFMAEAFF.

V usage is TRBV9 and J usage is TRBJ2-5; D ambiguous. The V end lost 0 bases, the J end lost 0 bases, and 12 bases lay between the germline ends. This CDR3 has 16 amino acids. Germline CDR1 reads SGDLS; CDR2 reads YYNGEE. The CDR3: CASSVGFRVYQETQYF. DNA of the CDR3: TGTGCCAGCAGCGTAGGGTTCCGGGTATACCAAGAGACCCAGTACTTC.

This chain joins TRBV25-1 and TRBJ1-2; D possibly corresponds to TRBD1 (6 bases). V gave up 4 bases and J gave up 5 bases, with 17 bases separating them. The CDR3 length is 15 residues. Germline V gene sequence: CDR1 MGHDK, CDR2 SYGVNS. CDR3 coding DNA: TGTGCCAGCAGTGGACAGGACCCTTTCATTTATGGCTACACCTTC. It translates to CASSGQDPFIYGYTF.

The V gene is TRBV12-5, the J gene TRBJ2-1, with TRBD2 identical over 7 bases. The germline CDR1 and CDR2 sequences are LGHNT and FRNRAP. CDR3 length: 21 residues. Trimming at V came to 0 bases and at J to 7 bases, leaving 24 bases not matched to a gene. The CDR3 DNA is TGTGCTAGTGGTTTGGTACCCCGGGCCCTCGTAGGCGGGAGAAAAACGAATGAGCAGTTCTTC. Protein product: CASGLVPRALVGGRKTNEQFF.

V gene TRBV5-1 combines with J gene TRBJ1-3; D gene unclear. The V gene's germline CDR1 is SGHRS and CDR2 YFSETQ. Trimming took off 3 bases at V and 3 bases at J, with 13 bases between the two ends. This CDR3 has 15 residues. Here the CDR3 DNA reads TGCGCCAGCAGCTCTGCCGCAGGCGTTGGAAACACCATATATTTT. Translating it yields CASSSAAGVGNTIYF.

The J gene is TRBJ2-5, the V gene TRBV28; TRBD2 matches 7 bases. Germline lookup yields CDR1 MDHEN and CDR2 SYDVKM. CDR3 size: 13 residues. V lost 6 bases to trimming and J lost 5 bases; unmatched junction nucleotides: 6. CDR3 residues: CASRGGILETQYF. In nucleotides, the CDR3 is TGTGCCAGCAGGGGGGGGATTTTGGAGACCCAGTACTTC. Variable domain in full (rest from reference TRBV28 and TRBJ2-5): DVKVTQSSRYLVKRTGEKVFLECVQDMDHENMFWYRQDPGLGLRLIYFSYDVKMKEKGDIPEGYSVSREKKERFSLILESASTNQTSMYLCASRGGILETQYFGPGTRLLVL.

This clone was seen a single time. This chain uses TRBV18 with TRBJ1-3; tentatively, D is TRBD1 (6 bases). Germline loops: CDR1 KGHSH, CDR2 LQKENI. V lost 6 bases and J lost 4, with 13 bases in between. This CDR3 spans 14 amino acids. The DNA for the CDR3 is TGTGCCAGCTCCCCAGGGGTTTCAGGAAACACCATATATTTT. This encodes CASSPGVSGNTIYF. The variable domain in full, completed from reference TRBV18 and TRBJ1-3, reads NAGVMQNPRHLVRRRGQEARLRCSPMKGHSHVYWYRQLPEEGLKFMVYLQKENIIDESGMPKERFSAEFPKEGPSILRIQQVVRGDSAAYFCASSPGVSGNTIYFGEGSWLTVV.

This chain links TRBV6-6 with TRBJ1-3; no clear D gene. Germline V gene sequence: CDR1 MNHNY, CDR2 SVGAGI (reference sequence). Trimming left V 8 bases short and J 0 bases short, with 14 bases between. The CDR3 runs 15 residues. CDR3 sequence: CASRLPGASGNTIYF. For the CDR3, the DNA is TGTGCCAGCCGCTTACCGGGAGCCTCTGGAAACACCATATATTTT.

The gene calls are TRBV5-5 and TRBJ2-2; 9 positions match TRBD2. The CDR3 contains 16 residues. Looked up from germline, CDR1 is SGHKS and CDR2 is YYEKEE (reference sequence). V was clipped by 2 bases and J by 7 bases; unmatched bases: 9. CDR3: CASSFSGSQQGGELFF. The CDR3 nucleotides read TGTGCCAGCAGCTTTAGCGGGAGTCAGCAGGGCGGGGAGCTGTTTTTT. The full variable domain, rest sourced from reference TRBV5-5 and TRBJ2-2, is DAGVTQSPTHLIKTRGQQVTLRCSPISGHKSVSWYQQVLGQGPQFIFQYYEKEERGRGNFPDRFSARQFPNYSSELNVNALLLGDSALYLCASSFSGSQQGGELFFGEGSRLTVL.

V gene TRBV5-8 combines with J gene TRBJ1-3; 9 bases agree with TRBD1. The trim removed 2 bases at V and 5 bases at J, leaving 8 bases unmatched. CDR3 length: 16 residues. From germline, CDR1 is SGHTS and CDR2 YDEGEE. The CDR3 loop reads CASSFRDRVSRNTIYF. Here the CDR3 DNA reads TGTGCCAGCAGCTTCCGGGACAGGGTATCGAGAAACACCATATATTTT. Using reference TRBV5-8 and TRBJ1-3 for the parts outside the CDR3, the full variable domain is EAGVTQSPTHLIKTRGQQATLRCSPISGHTSVYWYQQALGLGLQFLLWYDEGEERNRGNFPPRFSGRQFPNYSSELNVNALELEDSALYLCASSFRDRVSRNTIYFGEGSWLTVV.

V gene TRBV6-5 combines with J gene TRBJ1-2; 11 bases agree with TRBD1. J lost 0 bases, V lost 7 bases, and 4 bases had no gene match. CDR1 is MNHEY, CDR2 SVGAGI, per germline. The CDR3 loop spans 15 amino acids. CDR3 loop: CASIGTGGANYGYTF. CDR3 bases: TGTGCCAGCATCGGGACAGGGGGGGCTAACTATGGCTACACCTTC.

The chain links TRBV28 to TRBJ2-5; weak D call: TRBD1 (6 bases). The V end was cut by 4 bases, the J end by 5 bases, with 11 bases between. The V gene's germline CDR1 is MDHEN and CDR2 SYDVKM. The length of the CDR3 is 13 residues. CDR3 in DNA: TGTGCCAGCAGTTGGAAGGGGGTGGAGACCCAGTACTTC. As protein: CASSWKGVETQYF.

The chain employs TRBV19 and TRBJ1-5; D ambiguous. The germline V and J ends were trimmed by 6 bases and 3 bases, with 12 bases remaining between them. Germline assignment: CDR1 LNHDA and CDR2 SQIVND (reference sequence). The CDR3 totals 14 residues. The CDR3 nucleotides are TGTGCCAGTAGCTCGACGGGTTTCAATCAGCCCCAGCATTTT. It yields the protein CASSSTGFNQPQHF.

V usage is TRBV2 and J usage is TRBJ1-6; D not certain. Germline CDR1 and CDR2: SNHLY and FYNNEI. The CDR3 spans 13 residues. Trimming pared 8 bases from V and 10 bases from J, leaving 15 bases between. The CDR3 here is CASQASGSSPLHF. The CDR3 coding sequence is TGTGCCAGCCAGGCCTCTGGAAGCTCACCCCTCCACTTT.